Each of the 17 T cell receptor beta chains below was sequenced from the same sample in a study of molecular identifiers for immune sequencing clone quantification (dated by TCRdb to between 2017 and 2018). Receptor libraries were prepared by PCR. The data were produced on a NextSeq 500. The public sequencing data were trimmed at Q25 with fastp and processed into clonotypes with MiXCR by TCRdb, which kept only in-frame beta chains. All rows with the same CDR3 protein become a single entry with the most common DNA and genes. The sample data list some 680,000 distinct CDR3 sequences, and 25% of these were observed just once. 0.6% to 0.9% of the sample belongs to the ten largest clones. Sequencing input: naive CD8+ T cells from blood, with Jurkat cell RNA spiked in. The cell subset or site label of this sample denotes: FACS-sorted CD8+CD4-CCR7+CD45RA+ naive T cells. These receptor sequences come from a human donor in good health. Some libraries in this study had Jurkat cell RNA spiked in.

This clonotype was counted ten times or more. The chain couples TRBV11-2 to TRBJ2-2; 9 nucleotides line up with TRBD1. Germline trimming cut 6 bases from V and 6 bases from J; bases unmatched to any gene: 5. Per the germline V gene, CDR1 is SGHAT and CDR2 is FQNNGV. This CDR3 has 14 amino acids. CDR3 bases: TGTGCCAGCAGTACAGGGGGCCTTTCCGGGGAGCTGTTTTTT. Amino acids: CASSTGGLSGELFF.

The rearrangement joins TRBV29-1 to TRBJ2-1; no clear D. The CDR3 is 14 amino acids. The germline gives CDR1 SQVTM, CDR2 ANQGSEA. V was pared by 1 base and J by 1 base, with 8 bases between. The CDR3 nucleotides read TGCAGCGTTGAAGTGGGTCTGTCCTACAATGAGCAGTTCTTC. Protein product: CSVEVGLSYNEQFF.

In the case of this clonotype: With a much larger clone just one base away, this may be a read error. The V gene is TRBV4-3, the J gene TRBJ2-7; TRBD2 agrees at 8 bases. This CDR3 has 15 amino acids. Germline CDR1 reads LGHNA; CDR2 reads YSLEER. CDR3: CASSQDTSGAYEHYF. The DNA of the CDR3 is TGCGCCAGCAGCCAAGACACTAGCGGTGCCTACGAGCACTACTTC.

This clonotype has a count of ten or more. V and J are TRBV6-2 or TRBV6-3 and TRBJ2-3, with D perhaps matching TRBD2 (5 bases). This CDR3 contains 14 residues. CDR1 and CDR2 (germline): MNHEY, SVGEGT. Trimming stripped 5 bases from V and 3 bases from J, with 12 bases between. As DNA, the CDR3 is TGTGCCAGCAGTGACTGGGAGAAGACAGATACGCAGTATTTT. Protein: CASSDWEKTDTQYF.

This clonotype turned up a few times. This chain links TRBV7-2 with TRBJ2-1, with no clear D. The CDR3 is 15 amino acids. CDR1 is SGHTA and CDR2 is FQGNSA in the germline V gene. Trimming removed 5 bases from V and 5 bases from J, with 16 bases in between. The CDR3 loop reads CASSMGWVVNNEQFF. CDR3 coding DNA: TGTGCCAGCAGCATGGGTTGGGTAGTAAACAATGAGCAGTTCTTC.

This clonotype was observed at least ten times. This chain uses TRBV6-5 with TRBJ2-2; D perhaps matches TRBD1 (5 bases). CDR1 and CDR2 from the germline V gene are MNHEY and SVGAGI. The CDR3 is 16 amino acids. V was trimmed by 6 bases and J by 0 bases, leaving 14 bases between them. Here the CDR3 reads CASSEWGAPNTGELFF. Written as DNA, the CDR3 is TGTGCCAGCAGCGAATGGGGCGCCCCGAACACCGGGGAGCTGTTTTTT.

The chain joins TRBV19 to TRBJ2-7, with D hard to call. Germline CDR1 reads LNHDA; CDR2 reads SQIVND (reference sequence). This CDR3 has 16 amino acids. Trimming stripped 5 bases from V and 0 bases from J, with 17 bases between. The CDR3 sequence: CASSWTGPSGSYEQYF. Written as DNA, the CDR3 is TGTGCCAGTAGTTGGACGGGCCCATCGGGCTCCTACGAGCAGTACTTC.

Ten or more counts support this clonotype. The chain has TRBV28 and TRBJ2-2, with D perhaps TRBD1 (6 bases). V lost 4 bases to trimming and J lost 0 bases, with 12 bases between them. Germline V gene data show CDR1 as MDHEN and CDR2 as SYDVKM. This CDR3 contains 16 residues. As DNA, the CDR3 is TGTGCCAGCAGTTACAGGACAGTAACGAACACCGGGGAGCTGTTTTTT. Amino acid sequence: CASSYRTVTNTGELFF.

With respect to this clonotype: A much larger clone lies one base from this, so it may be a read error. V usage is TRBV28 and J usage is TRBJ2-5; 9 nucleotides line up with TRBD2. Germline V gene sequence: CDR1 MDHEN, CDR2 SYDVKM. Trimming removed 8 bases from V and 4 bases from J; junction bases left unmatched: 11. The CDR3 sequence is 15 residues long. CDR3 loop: CASGEGLARRETQYF. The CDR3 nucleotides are TGTGCCAGCGGTGAAGGACTAGCGAGACGAGAGACCCAGTACTTC.

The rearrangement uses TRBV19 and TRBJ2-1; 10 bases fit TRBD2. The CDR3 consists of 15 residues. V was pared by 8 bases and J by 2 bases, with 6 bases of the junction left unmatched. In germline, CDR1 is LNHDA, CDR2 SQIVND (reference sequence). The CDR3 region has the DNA TGTGCCAGTTCAGCGGGGGGGCGGACCTACAATGAGCAGTTCTTC. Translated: CASSAGGRTYNEQFF.

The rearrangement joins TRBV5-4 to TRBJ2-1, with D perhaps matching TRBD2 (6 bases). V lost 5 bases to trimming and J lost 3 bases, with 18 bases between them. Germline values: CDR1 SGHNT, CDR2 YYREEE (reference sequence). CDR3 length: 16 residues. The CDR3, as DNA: TGTGCCAGCAGTTGGAAGGTAGCGGAGAGCTACAATGAGCAGTTCTTC. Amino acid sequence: CASSWKVAESYNEQFF.

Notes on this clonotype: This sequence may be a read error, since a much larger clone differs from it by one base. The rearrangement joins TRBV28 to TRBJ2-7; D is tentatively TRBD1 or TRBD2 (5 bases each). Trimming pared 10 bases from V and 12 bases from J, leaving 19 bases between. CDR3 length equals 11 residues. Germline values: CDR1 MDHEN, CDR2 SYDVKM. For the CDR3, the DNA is TGTGCCAACTCCATTCCGGGACCGCCGTACTTC. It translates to CANSIPGPPYF.

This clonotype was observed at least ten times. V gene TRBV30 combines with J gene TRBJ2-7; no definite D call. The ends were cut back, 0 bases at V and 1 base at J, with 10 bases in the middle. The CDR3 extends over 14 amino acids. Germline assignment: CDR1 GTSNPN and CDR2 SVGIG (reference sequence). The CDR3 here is CAWSVVGMSYEQYF. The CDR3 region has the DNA TGTGCCTGGAGTGTAGTAGGGATGTCCTACGAGCAGTACTTC.

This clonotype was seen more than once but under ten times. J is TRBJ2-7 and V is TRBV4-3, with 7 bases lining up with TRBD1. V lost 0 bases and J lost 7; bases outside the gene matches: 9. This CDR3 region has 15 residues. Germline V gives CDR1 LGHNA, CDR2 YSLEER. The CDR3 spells CASSQERAGGWEQYF. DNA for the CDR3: TGCGCCAGCAGCCAAGAGAGGGCAGGGGGTTGGGAGCAGTACTTC.

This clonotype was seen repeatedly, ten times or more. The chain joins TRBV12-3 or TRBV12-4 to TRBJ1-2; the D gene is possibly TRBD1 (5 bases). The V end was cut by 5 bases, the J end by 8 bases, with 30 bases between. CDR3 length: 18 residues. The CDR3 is CASSHSRHTEFRQFGYTF. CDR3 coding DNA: TGTGCCAGCAGTCATAGCCGCCACACGGAATTTCGACAGTTCGGCTACACCTTC.

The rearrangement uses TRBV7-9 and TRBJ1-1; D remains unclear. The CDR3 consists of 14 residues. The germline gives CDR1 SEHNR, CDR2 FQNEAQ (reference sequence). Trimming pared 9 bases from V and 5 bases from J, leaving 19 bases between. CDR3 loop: CASSLGWGRTEAFF. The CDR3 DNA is TGTGCCAGTAGTCTCGGCTGGGGAAGGACTGAAGCTTTCTTT.

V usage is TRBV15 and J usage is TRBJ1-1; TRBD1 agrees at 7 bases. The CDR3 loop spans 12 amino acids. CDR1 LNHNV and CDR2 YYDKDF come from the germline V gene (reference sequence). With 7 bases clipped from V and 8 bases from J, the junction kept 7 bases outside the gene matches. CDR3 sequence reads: CATNQGGGEAFF. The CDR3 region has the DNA TGTGCCACCAACCAGGGGGGGGGGGAAGCTTTCTTT.